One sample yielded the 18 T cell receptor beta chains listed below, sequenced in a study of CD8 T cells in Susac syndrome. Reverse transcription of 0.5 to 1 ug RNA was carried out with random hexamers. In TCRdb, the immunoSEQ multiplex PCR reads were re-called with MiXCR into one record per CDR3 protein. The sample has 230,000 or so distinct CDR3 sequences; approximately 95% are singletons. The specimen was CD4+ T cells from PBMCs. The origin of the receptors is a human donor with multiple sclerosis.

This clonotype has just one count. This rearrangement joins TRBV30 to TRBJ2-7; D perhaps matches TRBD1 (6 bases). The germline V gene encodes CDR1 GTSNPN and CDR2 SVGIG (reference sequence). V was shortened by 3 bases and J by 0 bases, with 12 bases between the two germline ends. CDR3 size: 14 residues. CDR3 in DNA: TGTGCCTGGAGGAGACAGGCCAGCTCCTACGAGCAGTACTTC. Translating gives CAWRRQASSYEQYF.

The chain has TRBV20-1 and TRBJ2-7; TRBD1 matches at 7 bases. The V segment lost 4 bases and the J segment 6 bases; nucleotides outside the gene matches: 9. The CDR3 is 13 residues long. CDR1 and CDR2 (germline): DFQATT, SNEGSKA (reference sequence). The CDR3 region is CSANDRVFGEQYF. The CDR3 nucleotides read TGCAGTGCTAACGACAGGGTTTTCGGCGAGCAGTACTTC.

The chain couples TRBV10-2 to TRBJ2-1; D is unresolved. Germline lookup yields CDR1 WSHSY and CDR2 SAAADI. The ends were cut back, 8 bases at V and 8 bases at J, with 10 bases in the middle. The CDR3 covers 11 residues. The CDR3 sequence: CASSGLHEQFF. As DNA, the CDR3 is TGCGCCAGCTCAGGTTTACATGAGCAGTTCTTC.

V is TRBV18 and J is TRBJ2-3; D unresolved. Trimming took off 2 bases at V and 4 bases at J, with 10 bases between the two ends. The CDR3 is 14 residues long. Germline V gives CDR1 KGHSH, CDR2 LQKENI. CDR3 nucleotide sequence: TGTGCCAGCTCACCAGGGCTCGCGGCAGATACGCAGTATTTT. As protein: CASSPGLAADTQYF.

CDR3 loop: CASWDRSSYEQYF. The CDR3 coding sequence is TGTGCCAGCTGGGACAGGAGCTCCTACGAGCAGTACTTC. The V call is TRBV25-1, the J call TRBJ2-7; 8 bases match TRBD1. The CDR3 is made up of 13 amino acids. Germline V CDR1 and CDR2: MGHDK, SYGVNS. V was pared by 8 bases and J by 0 bases, with 3 bases of the junction left unmatched.

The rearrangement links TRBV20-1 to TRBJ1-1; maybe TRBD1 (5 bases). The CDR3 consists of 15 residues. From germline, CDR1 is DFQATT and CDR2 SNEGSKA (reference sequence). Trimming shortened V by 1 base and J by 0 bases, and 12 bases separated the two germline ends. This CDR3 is CSARGVGGVNTEAFF. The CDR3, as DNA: TGCAGTGCTAGAGGGGTCGGGGGAGTGAACACTGAAGCTTTCTTT.

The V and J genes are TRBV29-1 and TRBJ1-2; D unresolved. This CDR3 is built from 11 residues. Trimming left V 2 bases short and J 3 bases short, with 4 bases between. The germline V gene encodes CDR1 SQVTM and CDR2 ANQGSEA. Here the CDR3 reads CSVEWDYGYTF. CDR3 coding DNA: TGCAGCGTTGAATGGGACTATGGCTACACCTTC.

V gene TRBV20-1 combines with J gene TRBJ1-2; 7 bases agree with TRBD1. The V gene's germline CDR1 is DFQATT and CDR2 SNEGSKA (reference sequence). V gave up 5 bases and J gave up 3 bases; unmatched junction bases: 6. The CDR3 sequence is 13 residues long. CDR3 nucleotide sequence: TGCAGTGCTTCGAGGACAGGCCACTATGGCTACACCTTC. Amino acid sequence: CSASRTGHYGYTF.

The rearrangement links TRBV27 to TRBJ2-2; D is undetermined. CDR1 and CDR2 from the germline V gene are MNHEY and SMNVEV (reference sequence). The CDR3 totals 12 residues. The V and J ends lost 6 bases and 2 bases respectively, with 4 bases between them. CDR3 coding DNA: TGTGCCAGCAGAACAAACACCGGGGAGCTGTTTTTT. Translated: CASRTNTGELFF.

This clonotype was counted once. Written as DNA, the CDR3 is TGTGCCAGCAGCGACAAGCTAGGGGGGGACATTCAGTACTTC. It translates to CASSDKLGGDIQYF. J is TRBJ2-4 and V is TRBV5-6, with TRBD2 as a possible D gene (7 bases). The CDR3 covers 14 residues. The ends were cut back, 4 bases at V and 8 bases at J, with 16 bases in the middle. Germline V CDR1 and CDR2: SGHDT, YYEEEE.

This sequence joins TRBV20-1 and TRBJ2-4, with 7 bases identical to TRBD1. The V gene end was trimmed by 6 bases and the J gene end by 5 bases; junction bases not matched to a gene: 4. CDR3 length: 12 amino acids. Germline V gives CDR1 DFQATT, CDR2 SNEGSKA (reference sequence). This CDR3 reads CSALDRENIQYF. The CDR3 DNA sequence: TGCAGTGCCCTAGACAGGGAAAACATTCAGTACTTC.

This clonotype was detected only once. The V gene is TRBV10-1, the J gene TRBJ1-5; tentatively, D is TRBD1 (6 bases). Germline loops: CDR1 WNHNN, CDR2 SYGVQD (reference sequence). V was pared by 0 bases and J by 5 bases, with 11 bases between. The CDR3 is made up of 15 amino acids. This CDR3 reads CASSESHRDDQPQHF. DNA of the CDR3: TGCGCCAGCAGTGAGTCGCACAGGGACGATCAGCCCCAGCATTTT.

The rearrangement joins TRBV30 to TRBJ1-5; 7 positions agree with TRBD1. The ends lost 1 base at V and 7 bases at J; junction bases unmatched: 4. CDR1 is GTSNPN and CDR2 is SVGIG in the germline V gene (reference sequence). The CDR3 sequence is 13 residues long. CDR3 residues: CAWSGQGAQPQHF. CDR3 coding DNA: TGTGCCTGGAGTGGACAGGGAGCACAGCCCCAGCATTTT.

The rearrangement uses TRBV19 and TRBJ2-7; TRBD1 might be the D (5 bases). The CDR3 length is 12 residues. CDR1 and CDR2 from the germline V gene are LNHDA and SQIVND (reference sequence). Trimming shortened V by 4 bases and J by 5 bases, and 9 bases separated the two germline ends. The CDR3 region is CASSRGSHEQYF. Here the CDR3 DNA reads TGTGCCAGTAGTAGGGGCAGCCACGAGCAGTACTTC.

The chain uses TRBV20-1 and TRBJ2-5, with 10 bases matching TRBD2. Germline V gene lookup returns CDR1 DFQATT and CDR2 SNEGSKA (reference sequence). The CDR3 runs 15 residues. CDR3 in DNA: TGCAGCACCCGAAAAGCGGGGGGGCCGGTAGAGACCCAGTACTTC. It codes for CSTRKAGGPVETQYF.

The CDR3: CASSSDRARYEQYF. In nucleotides, the CDR3 is TGTGCCAGCAGTTCCGACAGGGCGCGCTACGAGCAGTACTTC. The V and J genes are TRBV6-5 and TRBJ2-7, with 7 bases matching TRBD1. The CDR3 extends over 14 amino acids. J lost 3 bases, V lost 4 bases, and 6 bases had no gene match. The germline CDR1 and CDR2 sequences are MNHEY and SVGAGI.

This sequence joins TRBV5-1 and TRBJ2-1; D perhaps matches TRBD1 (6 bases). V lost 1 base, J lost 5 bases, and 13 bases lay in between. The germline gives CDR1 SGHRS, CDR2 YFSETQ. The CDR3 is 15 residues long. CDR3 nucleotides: TGCGCCAGCAGCTTGATCGCTTCAGGGGACAATGAGCAGTTCTTC. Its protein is CASSLIASGDNEQFF.

In DNA form, the CDR3 reads TGTGCCAGCAGCTCGAGGCAGGGGTTCAGGGGCTACACCTTC. Translation gives CASSSRQGFRGYTF. The chain recombines TRBV11-3 with TRBJ1-2, with a possible D match to TRBD1 (6 bases). Germline assignment: CDR1 SGHNT and CDR2 YENEEA. CDR3 length equals 14 residues. The V and J ends lost 4 bases and 8 bases respectively, with 17 bases between them. The whole variable domain, filled in from reference TRBV11-3 and TRBJ1-2, reads EAGVVQSPRYKIIEKKQPVAFWCNPISGHNTLYWYLQNLGQGPELLIRYENEEAVDDSQLPKDRFSAERLKGVDSTLKIQPAELGDSAVYLCASSSRQGFRGYTFGSGTRLTVV.